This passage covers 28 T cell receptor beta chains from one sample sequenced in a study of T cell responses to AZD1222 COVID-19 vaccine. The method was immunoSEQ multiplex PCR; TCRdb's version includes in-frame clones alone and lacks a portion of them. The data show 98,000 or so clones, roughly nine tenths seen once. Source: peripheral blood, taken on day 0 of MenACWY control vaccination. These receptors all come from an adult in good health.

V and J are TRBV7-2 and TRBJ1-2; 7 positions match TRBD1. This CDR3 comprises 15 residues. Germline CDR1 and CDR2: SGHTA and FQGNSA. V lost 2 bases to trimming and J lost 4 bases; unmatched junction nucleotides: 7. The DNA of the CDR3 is TGTGCCAGCAGCTTAAGCGAGGGGGCAAGCTATGGCTACACCTTC. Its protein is CASSLSEGASYGYTF.

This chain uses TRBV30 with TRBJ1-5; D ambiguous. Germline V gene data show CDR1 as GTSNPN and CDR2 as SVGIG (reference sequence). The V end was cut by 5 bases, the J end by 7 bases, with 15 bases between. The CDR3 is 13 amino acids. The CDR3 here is CAWSSGGGQPQHF. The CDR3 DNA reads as TGTGCCTGGTCCTCTGGCGGCGGCCAGCCCCAGCATTTT.

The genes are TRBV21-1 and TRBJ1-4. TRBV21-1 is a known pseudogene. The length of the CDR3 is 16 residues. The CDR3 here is CASSPNREGLNEKLFF. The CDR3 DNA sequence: TGTGCCAGCAGCCCAAATAGAGAGGGCTTGAATGAAAAACTGTTTTTT.

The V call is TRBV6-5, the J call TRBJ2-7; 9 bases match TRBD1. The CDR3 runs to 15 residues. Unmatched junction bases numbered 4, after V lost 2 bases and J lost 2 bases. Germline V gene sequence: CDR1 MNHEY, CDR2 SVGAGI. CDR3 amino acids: CASSYGTGSTYEQYF. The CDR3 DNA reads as TGTGCCAGCAGTTACGGGACAGGGTCTACCTACGAGCAGTACTTC.

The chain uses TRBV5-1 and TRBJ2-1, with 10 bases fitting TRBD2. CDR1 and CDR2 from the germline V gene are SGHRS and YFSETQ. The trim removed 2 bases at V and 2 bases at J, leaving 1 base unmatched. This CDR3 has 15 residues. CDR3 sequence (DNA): TGCGCCAGCAGCTTAAGCGGGGGGGCCTACAATGAGCAGTTCTTC. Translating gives CASSLSGGAYNEQFF.

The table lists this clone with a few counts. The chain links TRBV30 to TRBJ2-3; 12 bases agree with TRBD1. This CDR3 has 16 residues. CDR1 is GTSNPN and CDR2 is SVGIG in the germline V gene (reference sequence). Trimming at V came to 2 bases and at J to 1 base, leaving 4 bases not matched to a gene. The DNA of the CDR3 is TGTGCCTGGAGTTCGGGACAGGGGGCGGGCACAGATACGCAGTATTTT. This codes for CAWSSGQGAGTDTQYF.

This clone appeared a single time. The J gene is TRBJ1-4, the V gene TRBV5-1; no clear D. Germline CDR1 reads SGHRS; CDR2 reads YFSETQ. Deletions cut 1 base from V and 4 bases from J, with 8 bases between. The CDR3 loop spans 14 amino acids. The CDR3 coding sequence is TGCGCCAGCAGCTTGTCCGGGAGTAATGAAAAACTGTTTTTT. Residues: CASSLSGSNEKLFF.

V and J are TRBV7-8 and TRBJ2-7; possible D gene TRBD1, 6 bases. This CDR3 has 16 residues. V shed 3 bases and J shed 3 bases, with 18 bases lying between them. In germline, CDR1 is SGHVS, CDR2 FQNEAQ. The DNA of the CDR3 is TGTGCCAGCAGCTTTGTGCAAGACAGGCGCCACTACGAGCAGTACTTC. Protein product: CASSFVQDRRHYEQYF.

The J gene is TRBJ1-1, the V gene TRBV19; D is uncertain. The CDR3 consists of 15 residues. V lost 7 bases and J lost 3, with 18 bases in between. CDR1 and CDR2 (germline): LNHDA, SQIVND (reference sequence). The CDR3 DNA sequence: TGTGCCAGTAACGCAGGTATCTATATGGACACTGAAGCTTTCTTT. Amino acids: CASNAGIYMDTEAFF.

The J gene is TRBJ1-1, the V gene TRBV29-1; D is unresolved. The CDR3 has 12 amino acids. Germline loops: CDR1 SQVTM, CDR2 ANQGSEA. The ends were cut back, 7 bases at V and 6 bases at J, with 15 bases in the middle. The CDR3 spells CSARFHTSEAFF. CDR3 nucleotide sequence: TGCAGCGCTAGATTTCACACTTCTGAAGCTTTCTTT.

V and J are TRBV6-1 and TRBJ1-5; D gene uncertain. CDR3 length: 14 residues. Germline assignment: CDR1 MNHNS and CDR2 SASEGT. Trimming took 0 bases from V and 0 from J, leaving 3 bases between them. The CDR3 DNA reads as TGTGCCAGCAGTGAAGCGTCTAGCAATCAGCCCCAGCATTTT. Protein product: CASSEASSNQPQHF.

The CDR3 region has the DNA TGTGCCAGCAGTGGTGGGGATCTATACTATGGCTACACCTTC. This encodes CASSGGDLYYGYTF. V usage is TRBV2 and J usage is TRBJ1-2; D ambiguous. V was trimmed by 4 bases and J by 3 bases, leaving 12 bases between them. There are 14 residues in the CDR3. Germline CDR1 is SNHLY and CDR2 is FYNNEI.

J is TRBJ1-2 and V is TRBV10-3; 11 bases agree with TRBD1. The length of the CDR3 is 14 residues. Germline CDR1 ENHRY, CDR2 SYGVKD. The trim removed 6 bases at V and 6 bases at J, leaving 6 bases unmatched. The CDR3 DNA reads TGTGCCATCAGGGGACAGGGGGTCCAGGATGGCTACACCTTC. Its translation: CAIRGQGVQDGYTF.

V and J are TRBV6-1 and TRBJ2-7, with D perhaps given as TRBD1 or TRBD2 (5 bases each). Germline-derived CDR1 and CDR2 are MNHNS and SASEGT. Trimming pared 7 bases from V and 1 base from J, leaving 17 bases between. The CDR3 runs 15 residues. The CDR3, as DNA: TGTGCCAGCAAGAGTCGGGACGTACTATCCTACGAGCAGTACTTC. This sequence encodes CASKSRDVLSYEQYF.

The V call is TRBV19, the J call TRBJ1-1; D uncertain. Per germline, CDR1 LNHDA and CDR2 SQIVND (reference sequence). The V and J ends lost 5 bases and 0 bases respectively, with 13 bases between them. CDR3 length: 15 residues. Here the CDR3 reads CASSPLLLMNTEAFF. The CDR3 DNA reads TGTGCCAGTAGTCCCCTCTTACTAATGAACACTGAAGCTTTCTTT.

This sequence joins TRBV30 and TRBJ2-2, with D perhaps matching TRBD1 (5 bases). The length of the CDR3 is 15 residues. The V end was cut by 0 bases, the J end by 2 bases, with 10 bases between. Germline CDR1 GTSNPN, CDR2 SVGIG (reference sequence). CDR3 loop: CAWSVQVGNTGELFF. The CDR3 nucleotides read TGTGCCTGGAGTGTACAGGTGGGAAACACCGGGGAGCTGTTTTTT.

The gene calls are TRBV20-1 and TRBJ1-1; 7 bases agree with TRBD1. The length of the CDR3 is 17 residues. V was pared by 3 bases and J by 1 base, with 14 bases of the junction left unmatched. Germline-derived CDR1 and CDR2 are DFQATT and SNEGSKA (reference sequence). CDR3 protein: CSASYFTLGQKNTEAFF. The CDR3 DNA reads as TGCAGTGCTAGTTATTTTACGCTGGGACAGAAGAACACTGAAGCTTTCTTT.

The DNA of the CDR3 is TGTGCCAGCAGCCAGATACCCACGACAGAGTATAACTATGGCTACACCTTC. Translating gives CASSQIPTTEYNYGYTF. V is TRBV4-2 and J is TRBJ1-2, with D tentatively TRBD1 (5 bases). This CDR3 contains 17 residues. Trimming pared 3 bases from V and 1 base from J, leaving 18 bases between. Germline V lookup: CDR1 LGHNA, CDR2 YNFKEQ.

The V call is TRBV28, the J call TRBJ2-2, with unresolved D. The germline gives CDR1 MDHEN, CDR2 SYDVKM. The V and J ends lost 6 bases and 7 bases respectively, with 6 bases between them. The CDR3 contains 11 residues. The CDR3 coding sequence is TGTGCCAGCAGAATTAGCGGGGAGCTGTTTTTT. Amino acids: CASRISGELFF.

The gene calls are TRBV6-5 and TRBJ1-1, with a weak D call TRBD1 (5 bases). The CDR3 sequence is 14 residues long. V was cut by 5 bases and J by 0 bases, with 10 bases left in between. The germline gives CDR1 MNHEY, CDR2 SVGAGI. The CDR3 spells CASSPGNLNTEAFF. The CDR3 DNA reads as TGTGCCAGCAGTCCAGGGAATTTGAACACTGAAGCTTTCTTT.

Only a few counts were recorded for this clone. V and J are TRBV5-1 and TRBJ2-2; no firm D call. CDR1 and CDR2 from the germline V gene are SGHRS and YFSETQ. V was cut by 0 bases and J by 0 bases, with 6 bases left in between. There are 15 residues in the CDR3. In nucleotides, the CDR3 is TGCGCCAGCAGCTTGGCCGCCACGAACACCGGGGAGCTGTTTTTT. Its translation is CASSLAATNTGELFF.

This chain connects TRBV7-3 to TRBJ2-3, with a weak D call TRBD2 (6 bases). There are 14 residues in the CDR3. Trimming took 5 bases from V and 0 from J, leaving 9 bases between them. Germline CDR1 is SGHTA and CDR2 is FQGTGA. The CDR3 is CASSRDFSTDTQYF. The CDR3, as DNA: TGTGCCAGCAGCCGGGACTTTAGCACAGATACGCAGTATTTT.

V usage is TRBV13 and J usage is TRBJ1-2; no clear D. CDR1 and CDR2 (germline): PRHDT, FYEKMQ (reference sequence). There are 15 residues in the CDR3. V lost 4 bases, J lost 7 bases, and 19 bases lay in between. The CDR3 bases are TGTGCCAGCAGCTCCCCGGCCCCGGGCAACGGTGGCTACACCTTC. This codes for CASSSPAPGNGGYTF. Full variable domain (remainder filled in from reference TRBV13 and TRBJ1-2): AAGVIQSPRHLIKEKRETATLKCYPIPRHDTVYWYQQGPGQDPQFLISFYEKMQSDKGSIPDRFSAQQFSDYHSELNMSSLELGDSALYFCASSSPAPGNGGYTFGSGTRLTVV.

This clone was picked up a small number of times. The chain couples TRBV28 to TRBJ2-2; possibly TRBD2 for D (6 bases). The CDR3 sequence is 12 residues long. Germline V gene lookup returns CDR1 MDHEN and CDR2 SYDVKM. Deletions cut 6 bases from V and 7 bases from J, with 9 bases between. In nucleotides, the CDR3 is TGTGCCAGCAGAACAGCGGGCGGGGAGCTGTTTTTT. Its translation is CASRTAGGELFF.

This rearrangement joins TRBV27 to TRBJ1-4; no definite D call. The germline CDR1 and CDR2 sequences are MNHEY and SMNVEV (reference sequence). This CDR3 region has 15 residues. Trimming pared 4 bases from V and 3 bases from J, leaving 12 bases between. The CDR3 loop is CASSYYGVSNEKLFF. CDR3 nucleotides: TGTGCCAGCAGTTATTACGGGGTCTCTAATGAAAAACTGTTTTTT.

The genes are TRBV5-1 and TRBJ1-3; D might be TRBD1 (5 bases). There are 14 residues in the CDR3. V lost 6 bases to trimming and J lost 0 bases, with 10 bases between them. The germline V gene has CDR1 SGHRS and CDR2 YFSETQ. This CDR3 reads CASTQVPSGNTIYF. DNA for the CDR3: TGCGCCAGCACACAGGTCCCCTCTGGAAACACCATATATTTT.

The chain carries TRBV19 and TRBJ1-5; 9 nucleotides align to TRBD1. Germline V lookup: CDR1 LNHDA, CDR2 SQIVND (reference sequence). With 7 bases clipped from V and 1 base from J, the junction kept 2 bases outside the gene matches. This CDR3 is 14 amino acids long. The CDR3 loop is CASTQGASNQPQHF. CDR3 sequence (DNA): TGTGCCAGTACACAGGGGGCGAGCAATCAGCCCCAGCATTTT.

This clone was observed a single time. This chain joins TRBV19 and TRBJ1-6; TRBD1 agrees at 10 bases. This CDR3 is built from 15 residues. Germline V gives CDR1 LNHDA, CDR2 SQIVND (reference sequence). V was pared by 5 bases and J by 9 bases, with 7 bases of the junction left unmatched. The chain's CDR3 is CASSSGDRGLSPLHF. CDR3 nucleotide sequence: TGTGCCAGTAGTTCGGGGGACAGGGGACTTTCACCCCTCCACTTT.